This TCR beta chain came from a study of blood T cell repertoires in COVID-19. Study at large: The United States, Italy and Spain were the sources of the acute and convalescent COVID-19 samples. Sample material is recorded as cDNA or gDNA derived from T cells, B-cell-depleted T cells, or PBMCs.

Original handling: Scientists estimated how many nucleated cells there were by amplifying reference gene primers. Sequencing was performed with immunoSEQ multiplex PCR; in TCRdb, only in-frame clones are kept and a portion is missing. The V and J calls and clone size were taken over from that table, and D and trimming were inferred from the DNA. The repertoire holds about 330,000 clones, roughly 89% seen once, with approximately 9.3% in the top ten. Germline V gene sequence: CDR1 SGDLS, CDR2 YYNGEE. The CDR3 has 13 amino acids. V trimming: 3 bases; J trimming: 4 bases; junction bases outside the gene matches: 1. As regards this clone: Other DNA sequences in the sample encode the same CDR3.

Material: peripheral blood. The chain recombines TRBV9 with TRBJ1-2; 9 bases agree with TRBD1. This clonotype was sampled from a man aged 30-40 years with COVID-19, enrolled during active disease. The CDR3 DNA sequence: TGTGCCAGCAGCGCACAGGGGGCCTATGGCTACACCTTC. Its protein is CASSAQGAYGYTF.